This TCR beta chain was sequenced for a study of neoadjuvant anti-PD-1 for oral cavity cancer. Across the whole study: Nivolumab at 3 mg/kg was mostly given biweekly, three to four doses, pre-surgery. Non-progressing patients received a fourth nivolumab dose near day 43, then surgery on days 50-56.

Trimming removed 1 base at V and 0 bases at J, with 1 base between. This CDR3 is built from 13 residues. Germline CDR1 MNHEY, CDR2 SVGAGI. Method: immunoSEQ multiplex PCR; TCRdb's copy keeps in-frame clones and lacks some. The profile covers 13,000 to 15,000 clones, with about three quarters appearing a single time and approximately 3.2% taken by the ten largest. Time point denoted: after neoadjuvant nivolumab, at surgical resection. Patients had newly diagnosed, untreated stage II-IVA oral cavity squamous cell carcinoma. The receptor's source is a person aged 35-79 years with oral cavity squamous cell carcinoma. The sequencing used PBMCs, collected after nivolumab (anti-PD-1) treatment. V usage is TRBV6-5 and J usage is TRBJ1-5; D is uncertain. The CDR3 loop reads CASSYYSNQPQHF. The CDR3 nucleotides are TGTGCCAGCAGTTACTATAGCAATCAGCCCCAGCATTTT.